The 29 T cell receptor beta chains reported below all come from one sample, sequenced in a study of shared clonotypes between healthy human individuals. The assay was immunoSEQ multiplex PCR, and TCRdb's table has in-frame clones only and misses some. There are about half a million clones in the sample; about 85% occur only once, and roughly 13% lies in the top ten. The source material was PBMCs. Receptor source: a woman between 40 and 55 years old in good health. Some clones in this sample may be carry-over from other donors' samples.

V and J are TRBV19 and TRBJ2-2; a possible D gene is TRBD1 (5 bases). This CDR3 spans 16 amino acids. V lost 2 bases and J lost 2, with 12 bases in between. CDR1 is LNHDA and CDR2 is SQIVND in the germline V gene (reference sequence). This CDR3 is CASSIYPGHNTGELFF. As DNA, the CDR3 is TGTGCCAGTAGTATATATCCCGGACATAACACCGGGGAGCTGTTTTTT.

The CDR3 region has the DNA TGCAGCGTGTCTGGGGAGGGCCCGAACACCGGGGAGCTGTTTTTT. Translating it yields CSVSGEGPNTGELFF. The chain carries TRBV29-1 and TRBJ2-2, with TRBD2 matching over 7 bases. V was pared by 6 bases and J by 0 bases, with 7 bases of the junction left unmatched. This CDR3 is built from 15 residues. The germline V gene encodes CDR1 SQVTM and CDR2 ANQGSEA.

This chain joins TRBV6-5 and TRBJ2-7, with D maybe TRBD1 (6 bases). Germline V gene sequence: CDR1 MNHEY, CDR2 SVGAGI. The CDR3 totals 14 residues. Trimming removed 5 bases at V and 5 bases at J, with 16 bases between. CDR3 sequence reads: CASSPGNRANEQYF. The DNA of the CDR3 is TGTGCCAGCAGTCCCGGGAACAGGGCAAACGAGCAGTACTTC.

This clone was detected only once. J is TRBJ2-1 and V is TRBV5-1, with 7 bases matching TRBD2. The CDR3 has 17 amino acids. V lost 2 bases to trimming and J lost 4 bases; unmatched junction nucleotides: 12. Germline lookup yields CDR1 SGHRS and CDR2 YFSETQ. The CDR3 loop is CASSFPISGSRYNEQFF. The CDR3 region has the DNA TGCGCCAGCAGCTTCCCGATTAGCGGGTCAAGGTACAATGAGCAGTTCTTC.

Worth noting for this clone: A read error likely explains this, since a far larger clone differs by one base. V usage is TRBV4-1 and J usage is TRBJ2-7, with TRBD2 matching 12 bases. Trimming at V came to 0 bases and at J to 6 bases, leaving 6 bases not matched to a gene. Germline CDR1 reads MGHRA; CDR2 reads YSYEKL. CDR3 length: 16 amino acids. CDR3 nucleotides: TGCGCCAGCAGCCAAGAAGTGACTAGCGGGAGTATCGAGCAGTACTTC. This translates into CASSQEVTSGSIEQYF.

The CDR3 DNA reads as TGCGCCAGCAGCCAAGACCAGGGTTCTTATCTAGGCTACACCTTC. Its translation: CASSQDQGSYLGYTF. The chain uses TRBV4-1 and TRBJ1-2; D is perhaps TRBD1 (5 bases). The CDR3 length is 15 residues. Trimming left V 0 bases short and J 8 bases short, with 16 bases between. The germline V gene encodes CDR1 MGHRA and CDR2 YSYEKL.

This clone turned up a few times. Just one base apart from a much larger clone, this may be a read error. This sample also contains other DNA sequences that code for the same CDR3. V and J are TRBV6-5 and TRBJ1-6; unclear D gene. There are 14 residues in the CDR3. With 6 bases removed from V and 6 bases from J, the gap between germline ends came to 12 bases. Germline CDR1 reads MNHEY; CDR2 reads SVGAGI. CDR3 in amino acids: CASRPDGSNSPLHF. Here the CDR3 DNA reads TGTGCCAGCAGGCCGGATGGGTCTAATTCACCCCTCCACTTT.

Remarks on this clone: Different DNA sequences within this sample yield the same CDR3. The chain combines TRBV2 with TRBJ2-3; no firm D call. The CDR3 covers 12 residues. The V gene lost 4 bases and the J gene lost 3 bases, with 5 bases spanning the gap. In germline, CDR1 is SNHLY, CDR2 FYNNEI. CDR3 in amino acids: CASSGRTDTQYF. The DNA of the CDR3 is TGTGCCAGCAGTGGCAGAACAGATACGCAGTATTTT.

Note on this clone: A far larger clone is one nucleotide away, so this likely arose from a read error. CDR3 bases: TGCGCCAGCAGCCAAGATACCCAGGGCCACTACGAGCAGTACTTC. Translated: CASSQDTQGHYEQYF. The chain employs TRBV4-3 and TRBJ2-7, with TRBD1 as a possible D gene (5 bases). Trimming stripped 0 bases from V and 3 bases from J, with 12 bases between. This CDR3 is built from 15 residues. Germline V gene sequence: CDR1 LGHNA, CDR2 YSLEER.

Comment on this clone: One base separates it from a far larger clone, so it is likely a read error. The chain uses TRBV28 and TRBJ1-5; either TRBD1 or TRBD2 may supply D (5 bases each). The better agreement between TRBJ2-3 and the DNA end casts doubt on the J call. Germline loops: CDR1 MDHEN, CDR2 SYDVKM. This CDR3 comprises 13 residues. The CDR3 sequence is CASSLKGDQPQYF. CDR3 nucleotides: TGTGCCAGCAGTTTGAAAGGGGACCAGCCCCAGTATTTT.

The rearrangement uses TRBV27 and TRBJ2-5, with 9 bases fitting TRBD2. The CDR3 loop spans 14 amino acids. Trimming at V came to 6 bases and at J to 1 base, leaving 3 bases not matched to a gene. CDR1 is MNHEY, CDR2 SMNVEV, per germline (reference sequence). The CDR3 here is CASSPSGAQETQYF. The CDR3 nucleotides are TGTGCCAGCAGCCCTAGCGGGGCCCAAGAGACCCAGTACTTC.

This clone appeared a single time. J is TRBJ2-1 and V is TRBV18, with D possibly matching TRBD1 (6 bases). CDR3 length: 14 residues. Germline V gives CDR1 KGHSH, CDR2 LQKENI. V gave up 6 bases and J gave up 8 bases, with 17 bases separating them. The CDR3 bases are TGTGCCAGCTCCGCAGGCAGGGGTATCGATGAGCAGTTCTTC. Protein product: CASSAGRGIDEQFF. Based on the CDR3 plus reference TRBV18 and TRBJ2-1, the full variable domain is NAGVMQNPRHLVRRRGQEARLRCSPMKGHSHVYWYRQLPEEGLKFMVYLQKENIIDESGMPKERFSAEFPKEGPSILRIQQVVRGDSAAYFCASSAGRGIDEQFFGPGTRLTVL.

This clone appeared a single time. V gene TRBV10-3 combines with J gene TRBJ2-7; 9 bases are a match to TRBD2. CDR3 length: 12 residues. Germline V gives CDR1 ENHRY, CDR2 SYGVKD. Trimming took 6 bases from V and 5 from J; bases not matched to a gene: 2. The CDR3 here is CAISGLANEQYF. CDR3 DNA sequence: TGTGCCATCAGCGGACTAGCGAACGAGCAGTACTTC.

This clone has a single count. The rearrangement joins TRBV7-9 to TRBJ1-4; 10 bases fit TRBD1. Germline CDR1 reads SEHNR; CDR2 reads FQNEAQ (reference sequence). With 3 bases clipped from V and 8 bases from J, the junction kept 6 bases outside the gene matches. The CDR3 totals 15 residues. CDR3 nucleotides: TGTGCCAGCAGCTTCGGGGACAGGGGTTGGGAAAAACTGTTTTTT. This translates into CASSFGDRGWEKLFF.

V and J are TRBV9 and TRBJ2-5; D call uncertain. CDR1 is SGDLS and CDR2 is YYNGEE in the germline V gene. The CDR3 length is 15 residues. The V end was cut by 0 bases, the J end by 5 bases, with 14 bases between. DNA for the CDR3: TGTGCCAGCAGCGTAGCGCCGGCTGACGGGGAGACCCAGTACTTC. Its protein product is CASSVAPADGETQYF.

Details on this clone: A far larger clone is only one base removed, so a read error is likely. This rearrangement joins TRBV2 to TRBJ1-1, with 8 bases fitting TRBD1. Germline values: CDR1 SNHLY, CDR2 FYNNEI. This CDR3 region has 13 residues. In nucleotides, the CDR3 is TGTGCCAGCATGACAGGGGTGAACAATGAAGCTTTCTTT. Its translation is CASMTGVNNEAFF.

The chain has TRBV6-1 and TRBJ2-1; tentatively, D is TRBD1 (6 bases). The length of the CDR3 is 15 residues. Trimming removed 5 bases from V and 4 bases from J, with 15 bases in between. Looked up from germline, CDR1 is MNHNS and CDR2 is SASEGT. In DNA form, the CDR3 reads TGTGCCAGCAGTCTAGACGGACAGAGTTACAATGAGCAGTTCTTC. Translation gives CASSLDGQSYNEQFF.

J is TRBJ2-7 and V is TRBV5-4; TRBD1 aligns across 7 bases. Germline V lookup: CDR1 SGHNT, CDR2 YYREEE (reference sequence). The CDR3 runs 14 residues. V lost 3 bases to trimming and J lost 2 bases; unmatched junction nucleotides: 5. The chain's CDR3 is CASSWDSSTYEQYF. The CDR3 DNA is TGTGCCAGCAGCTGGGACAGCTCGACCTACGAGCAGTACTTC.

This chain connects TRBV2 to TRBJ2-1; TRBD2 matches 13 bases. J lost 3 bases, V lost 5 bases, and 1 base had no gene match. The germline gives CDR1 SNHLY, CDR2 FYNNEI. The CDR3 consists of 15 residues. The CDR3, as DNA: TGTGCCAGCAGTCGGACTAGCGGGAGCTACAATGAGCAGTTCTTC. Translating it yields CASSRTSGSYNEQFF.

The chain combines TRBV20-1 with TRBJ2-7; D not resolved. The V end was cut by 2 bases, the J end by 3 bases, with 5 bases between. Germline V gives CDR1 DFQATT, CDR2 SNEGSKA (reference sequence). The CDR3 sequence is 11 residues long. The CDR3 coding sequence is TGCAGTGCTAGACCCCTCTACGAGCAGTACTTC. Protein: CSARPLYEQYF.

Comment on this clone: A single base is all that separates this from a far larger clone, so a read error is likely. The genes are TRBV5-1 and TRBJ2-3; 8 nucleotides agree with TRBD1. The CDR3 is made up of 15 amino acids. CDR1 is SGHRS, CDR2 YFSETQ, per germline. Trimming at V came to 8 bases and at J to 4 bases, leaving 12 bases not matched to a gene. As DNA, the CDR3 is TGCGCCAGAAGATACACCGGACAGGGCCCAGATACGCAGTATTTT. Translating gives CARRYTGQGPDTQYF.

The sample holds one count of this clone. The chain links TRBV30 to TRBJ2-1; possible D gene TRBD1, 5 bases. V gave up 2 bases and J gave up 4 bases, with 18 bases separating them. The CDR3 sequence is 16 residues long. Looked up from germline, CDR1 is GTSNPN and CDR2 is SVGIG (reference sequence). The CDR3 region has the DNA TGTGCCTGGAGTTCCTTAAGGGGTCCAAGGTACAATGAGCAGTTCTTC. Its protein is CAWSSLRGPRYNEQFF.

About this clone itself: Only one base separates this from a far larger clonotype, so it likely reflects a read error. Other DNA variants within this sample encode the same CDR3. This sequence joins TRBV15 and TRBJ1-1; 8 bases are shared with TRBD1. The length of the CDR3 is 15 residues. Germline values: CDR1 LNHNV, CDR2 YYDKDF (reference sequence). DNA of the CDR3: TGTGCCACCAGCAGAGGGACAGGGTATTTCACTGAAGCTTTCTTC. Amino acids: CATSRGTGYFTEAFF.

This clone was recorded once. The chain is built from TRBV18 and TRBJ2-7; D may correspond to TRBD1 or TRBD2 (5 bases each). From germline, CDR1 is KGHSH and CDR2 LQKENI. V lost 3 bases to trimming and J lost 3 bases, with 9 bases between them. This CDR3 comprises 13 residues. The CDR3 nucleotides read TGTGCCAGCTCACCGGGGACGGACTACGAGCAGTACTTC. Translated, it gives CASSPGTDYEQYF.

The CDR3 here is CASREGLAGGNEQYF. The CDR3 DNA follows: TGCGCCAGCAGGGAGGGACTAGCGGGAGGAAACGAGCAGTACTTC. The genes are TRBV5-1 and TRBJ2-7, with 15 bases that match TRBD2. The germline gives CDR1 SGHRS, CDR2 YFSETQ. The CDR3 length is 15 residues. Unmatched junction bases numbered 5, after V lost 5 bases and J lost 5 bases.

This clone was detected once. The V call is TRBV27, the J call TRBJ2-1; tentatively, D is TRBD1 (6 bases). Trimming took off 6 bases at V and 4 bases at J, with 10 bases between the two ends. The CDR3 contains 13 residues. Germline V gives CDR1 MNHEY, CDR2 SMNVEV (reference sequence). The CDR3 DNA sequence: TGTGCCAGCAGCCCCACAGGGTACAATGAGCAGTTCTTC. It encodes CASSPTGYNEQFF.

A note on this clone: This CDR3 is also generated by other DNA sequences in the sample. V usage is TRBV19 and J usage is TRBJ2-5; D perhaps matches TRBD2 (5 bases). Between the trimmed V and J ends, which lost 3 bases and 1 base, there was a span of 9 bases. The CDR3 totals 14 residues. Looked up from germline, CDR1 is LNHDA and CDR2 is SQIVND (reference sequence). CDR3 sequence (DNA): TGTGCCAGTAGTATTCCGGGAATCCAAGAGACCCAGTACTTC. Its translation is CASSIPGIQETQYF.

The CDR3 reads CASSPPGRGYTF. DNA of the CDR3: TGTGCCAGCAGCCCCCCGGGACGGGGCTACACCTTC. V is TRBV7-2 and J is TRBJ1-2; D is possibly TRBD1 (5 bases). CDR3 length equals 12 residues. V was cut by 5 bases and J by 8 bases, with 12 bases left in between. Germline CDR1 and CDR2: SGHTA and FQGNSA.

The gene calls are TRBV5-1 and TRBJ2-5; D might be TRBD2 (8 bases). V lost 4 bases and J lost 1, with 14 bases in between. The CDR3 is 15 amino acids. The germline CDR1 and CDR2 sequences are SGHRS and YFSETQ. The DNA for the CDR3 is TGCGCCAGCAGCCGGGAGGGACAGTCCCAAGAGACCCAGTACTTC. Its protein product is CASSREGQSQETQYF.